Below are 27 T cell receptor beta chains sequenced from a single sample in a study of identical twins. TCRdb reprocessed the 5' RACE reads via MiXCR and lists one record per CDR3 protein. Of 1,800,000 or so distinct CDR3 sequences in the sample, 25% to 35% are singletons; the top ten hold over 0.25%. Specimen: cord blood. The source is a newborn girl in good health.

The sample holds a few counts of this clonotype. V and J are TRBV12-3 or TRBV12-4 and TRBJ2-5; no reliable D call. CDR3 length: 14 residues. V was trimmed by 1 base and J by 3 bases, leaving 9 bases between them. CDR3: CASSLEPLKETQYF. The CDR3 region has the DNA TGTGCCAGCAGTTTAGAGCCTCTTAAAGAGACCCAGTACTTC.

This clonotype showed up just a few times. This chain links TRBV2 with TRBJ2-2, with a possible D match to TRBD1 (6 bases). Germline CDR1 is SNHLY and CDR2 is FYNNEI. The CDR3 spans 13 residues. The V end lost 2 bases, the J end lost 6 bases, and 7 bases lay between the germline ends. In nucleotides, the CDR3 is TGTGCCAGCAGTGAAAACAGGGCCGGGGAGCTGTTTTTT. It encodes CASSENRAGELFF.

This clonotype occurred a few times. CDR3 protein: CASSLGQGVPEAFF. The CDR3 DNA sequence: TGCGCCAGCAGCTTGGGCCAAGGCGTTCCTGAAGCTTTCTTT. V usage is TRBV5-1 and J usage is TRBJ1-1, with no clear D. This CDR3 region has 14 residues. Germline CDR1 and CDR2: SGHRS and YFSETQ. The ends were cut back, 0 bases at V and 6 bases at J, with 12 bases in the middle. Full variable domain (remainder filled in from reference TRBV5-1 and TRBJ1-1): KAGVTQTPRYLIKTRGQQVTLSCSPISGHRSVSWYQQTPGQGLQFLFEYFSETQRNKGNFPGRFSGRQFSNSRSEMNVSTLELGDSALYLCASSLGQGVPEAFFGQGTRLTVV.

On this clonotype itself: Since a much larger clone is just one base distant, this may be a read error. The V and J genes are TRBV6-6 and TRBJ2-1; TRBD1 matches 7 bases. From germline, CDR1 is MNHNY and CDR2 SVGAGI (reference sequence). CDR3 length: 11 residues. CDR3 bases: TGTGTCAGCAGTTACAGGGGTGAGCAGTTCTTC. This sequence encodes CVSSYRGEQFF.

Concerning this clonotype: Relative to the germline gene, one junction end is altered; a read error may explain this. The CDR3 loop reads CASSPRDSPPYNEQYF. CDR3 in DNA: TGCGCCAGCAGCCCTCGGGACAGCCCCCCCTACAATGAGCAGTACTTC. The chain is built from TRBV28 and TRBJ2-1; 7 bases match TRBD1. The end of the DNA aligns better with TRBJ2-7, so the J call may be wrong. The CDR3 totals 16 residues. The germline V gene has CDR1 MDHEN and CDR2 SYDVKM.

This chain joins TRBV27 and TRBJ2-7; tentative D call: TRBD2 (5 bases). Germline CDR1 MNHEY, CDR2 SMNVEV (reference sequence). Trimming stripped 4 bases from V and 4 bases from J, with 14 bases between. The CDR3 spans 14 residues. The CDR3 loop is CASSSQVGVYEQYF. The CDR3 nucleotides are TGTGCCAGCAGTTCACAAGTGGGAGTTTACGAGCAGTACTTC.

This clonotype has just a few counts. V usage is TRBV20-1 and J usage is TRBJ2-5; D is possibly TRBD1 or TRBD2 (5 bases each). V lost 1 base, J lost 3 bases, and 12 bases lay in between. The CDR3 runs to 14 residues. Germline V CDR1 and CDR2: DFQATT, SNEGSKA (reference sequence). CDR3 DNA sequence: TGCAGTGCTAGAGTAGTGGGACGGAAAGAGACCCAGTACTTC. Its translation: CSARVVGRKETQYF.

This clonotype came up once. A read error is possible here, since a much larger clone lies one base away. The CDR3 sequence is CASSVSGQSDTQYF. The DNA of the CDR3 is TGCGCCAGCAGCGTGTCTGGACAGTCAGATACGCAGTATTTT. V gene TRBV5-1 combines with J gene TRBJ2-3; D is perhaps TRBD1 (6 bases). CDR3 length: 14 residues. Germline lookup yields CDR1 SGHRS and CDR2 YFSETQ. V dropped 4 bases and J dropped 4 bases, with 13 bases sitting between them.

This clonotype was recorded many times. The chain uses TRBV5-1 and TRBJ2-7; D is unresolved. V lost 2 bases and J lost 3, with 9 bases in between. This CDR3 spans 13 amino acids. Germline values: CDR1 SGHRS, CDR2 YFSETQ. The CDR3 protein is CASSFGRNYEQYF. The CDR3 DNA follows: TGCGCCAGCAGCTTTGGCAGAAACTACGAGCAGTACTTC.

In the case of this clonotype: Relative to the germline gene, one junction end is altered; a read error may explain this. V and J are TRBV20-1 and TRBJ2-3, with D tentatively TRBD1 (5 bases). CDR3 length: 13 amino acids. CDR1 is DFQATT, CDR2 SNEGSKA, per germline (reference sequence). CDR3 loop: CSARLTGTGTQYF. In DNA, the CDR3 is TGCAGTGCTAGATTGACCGGCACAGGTACGCAGTATTTT.

The J gene is TRBJ1-6, the V gene TRBV11-2; D is ambiguous. This CDR3 has 15 residues. The germline gives CDR1 SGHAT, CDR2 FQNNGV. Deletions cut 1 base from V and 9 bases from J, with 13 bases between. This CDR3 reads CASSLGGVSGSPLHF. The CDR3 coding sequence is TGTGCCAGCAGCTTAGGCGGGGTATCAGGTTCACCCCTCCACTTT.

V usage is TRBV2 and J usage is TRBJ1-2; weak D call: TRBD1 (5 bases). The CDR3 totals 14 residues. With 1 base removed from V and 3 bases from J, the gap between germline ends came to 9 bases. Germline V gives CDR1 SNHLY, CDR2 FYNNEI. The CDR3 protein is CASSEGGEHYGYTF. The CDR3 coding sequence is TGTGCCAGCAGTGAAGGGGGGGAACACTATGGCTACACCTTC.

This chain uses TRBV6-5 with TRBJ2-4; D is tentatively TRBD1 or TRBD2 (5 bases each). This CDR3 spans 13 amino acids. The V and J ends lost 9 bases and 13 bases respectively, with 22 bases between them. Looked up from germline, CDR1 is MNHEY and CDR2 is SVGAGI. CDR3 sequence (DNA): TGTGCCAGACGTAACCGGGGCGTGTGGCGGCAGTACTTC. Translating gives CARRNRGVWRQYF.

The chain joins TRBV5-4 to TRBJ1-4, with TRBD1 as a possible D gene (6 bases). Germline V gene sequence: CDR1 SGHNT, CDR2 YYREEE (reference sequence). V was cut by 1 base and J by 7 bases, with 17 bases left in between. There are 16 residues in the CDR3. CDR3 sequence reads: CASSLHGGAGGEKLFF. CDR3 coding DNA: TGTGCCAGCAGCTTGCATGGGGGGGCTGGGGGTGAAAAACTGTTTTTT.

This rearrangement joins TRBV9 to TRBJ1-5, with D maybe TRBD1 (5 bases). The CDR3 sequence is 15 residues long. CDR1 and CDR2 from the germline V gene are SGDLS and YYNGEE. The V and J ends lost 3 bases and 0 bases respectively, with 10 bases between them. CDR3 residues: CASSAEGSSNQPQHF. The CDR3 coding sequence is TGTGCCAGCAGCGCCGAGGGGAGTAGCAATCAGCCCCAGCATTTT.

This clonotype turned up a few times. This sequence joins TRBV4-2 and TRBJ2-1; D is perhaps TRBD2 (6 bases). This CDR3 has 15 amino acids. Trimming removed 1 base at V and 2 bases at J, with 9 bases between. Germline values: CDR1 LGHNA, CDR2 YNFKEQ. Written as DNA, the CDR3 is TGTGCCAGCAGCCAAGGGGTAGCGGCCTACAATGAGCAGTTCTTC. The encoded protein is CASSQGVAAYNEQFF.

A few counts support this clonotype. The J gene is TRBJ1-1, the V gene TRBV16; no firm D call. V dropped 6 bases and J dropped 3 bases, with 14 bases sitting between them. CDR1 KGHSY and CDR2 FQNENV come from the germline V gene. This CDR3 has 14 amino acids. CDR3 residues: CASSPMVRDTEAFF. CDR3 in DNA: TGTGCCAGCAGTCCGATGGTCCGGGACACTGAAGCTTTCTTT.

This chain links TRBV24-1 with TRBJ2-7; D is perhaps TRBD1 or TRBD2 (7 bases each). This CDR3 is 19 amino acids long. CDR1 is KGHDR, CDR2 SFDVKD, per germline. V was pared by 5 bases and J by 7 bases, with 32 bases between. The CDR3 spells CATSVPAGTAGHSHNEQYF. The CDR3 DNA reads TGTGCCACCAGTGTGCCGGCAGGGACAGCGGGACACTCCCACAATGAGCAGTACTTC.

The V and J genes are TRBV6-5 and TRBJ1-4; TRBD1 might be the D (6 bases). Germline V gives CDR1 MNHEY, CDR2 SVGAGI. Trimming removed 0 bases from V and 4 bases from J, with 18 bases in between. The CDR3 has 18 residues. CDR3 protein: CASSYSNVPTGSNEKLFF. Here the CDR3 DNA reads TGTGCCAGCAGTTACTCGAATGTCCCCACAGGGAGTAATGAAAAACTGTTTTTT.

This clonotype was seen only a few times. The chain is built from TRBV5-1 and TRBJ1-5; D might be TRBD1 (5 bases). Trimming removed 0 bases at V and 6 bases at J, with 10 bases between. Germline V gene data show CDR1 as SGHRS and CDR2 as YFSETQ. The CDR3 length is 14 residues. The chain's CDR3 is CASSLGQKGQPQHF. The CDR3 region has the DNA TGCGCCAGCAGCTTGGGACAGAAGGGTCAGCCCCAGCATTTT.

The chain links TRBV5-6 to TRBJ2-3, with no clear D. This CDR3 is 15 amino acids long. The germline V gene encodes CDR1 SGHDT and CDR2 YYEEEE. The V gene lost 3 bases and the J gene lost 0 bases, with 11 bases spanning the gap. The CDR3 bases are TGTGCCAGCAGCTCGTATCTAGGGAGCACAGATACGCAGTATTTT. Translation gives CASSSYLGSTDTQYF.

In this sample, this clonotype turned up a few times. The chain recombines TRBV4-2 with TRBJ2-3; TRBD2 matches at 7 bases. J gave up 0 bases and V 5 bases, and 5 bases lay outside the gene matches. Germline values: CDR1 LGHNA, CDR2 YNFKEQ. This CDR3 has 15 amino acids. The CDR3 bases are TGTGCCAGCAGCAAGCGGGGTACTAGCACAGATACGCAGTATTTT. Protein sequence: CASSKRGTSTDTQYF.

Remarks on this clonotype: A much larger clone lies a single base off, so this may be a read error. The chain recombines TRBV5-1 with TRBJ2-7; D gene uncertain. This CDR3 spans 13 amino acids. The V end was cut by 0 bases, the J end by 5 bases, with 9 bases between. Germline V gene data show CDR1 as SGHRS and CDR2 as YFSETQ. CDR3 in amino acids: CASSLGPHDEQYF. The CDR3 bases are TGCGCCAGCAGCTTGGGGCCCCACGACGAGCAGTACTTC. Looking up the rest from reference TRBV5-1 and TRBJ2-7 gives the full variable domain: KAGVTQTPRYLIKTRGQQVTLSCSPISGHRSVSWYQQTPGQGLQFLFEYFSETQRNKGNFPGRFSGRQFSNSRSEMNVSTLELGDSALYLCASSLGPHDEQYFGPGTRLTVT.

The chain joins TRBV12-3 or TRBV12-4 to TRBJ2-7; 7 bases are a match to TRBD1. The CDR3 is made up of 11 amino acids. The V segment lost 7 bases and the J segment 12 bases; nucleotides outside the gene matches: 9. CDR3 nucleotide sequence: TGTGCCAGCACCGACAGGGAGACCCGGTACTTC. Translation: CASTDRETRYF.

V and J are TRBV30 and TRBJ1-6; maybe TRBD1 (6 bases). Germline loops: CDR1 GTSNPN, CDR2 SVGIG (reference sequence). The CDR3 totals 13 residues. Trimming left V 0 bases short and J 10 bases short, with 10 bases between. CDR3 region: CAWSVQGRSPLHF. In DNA form, the CDR3 reads TGTGCCTGGAGTGTACAGGGACGATCACCCCTCCACTTT.

This chain uses TRBV7-2 with TRBJ2-5, with D perhaps TRBD2 (5 bases). CDR3 length equals 13 residues. Germline V lookup: CDR1 SGHTA, CDR2 FQGNSA. V was shortened by 3 bases and J by 4 bases, with 9 bases between the two germline ends. As DNA, the CDR3 is TGTGCCAGCAGCTTTATGGAGGCAGAGACCCAGTACTTC. Its translation is CASSFMEAETQYF.

This clonotype was recorded a few times. CDR3 nucleotides: TGTGCCAGCAGTTCAAACAGCTTCGGCGAGCAGTACTTC. It codes for CASSSNSFGEQYF. The chain couples TRBV6-6 to TRBJ2-7; D remains unclear. This CDR3 contains 13 residues. CDR1 and CDR2 from the germline V gene are MNHNY and SVGAGI (reference sequence). The V end was cut by 4 bases, the J end by 6 bases, with 13 bases between.